This TCR beta chain originates from a study of shared clonotypes between healthy human individuals. CDR1 is MDHEN and CDR2 is SYDVKM in the germline V gene. V shed 10 bases and J 2 bases; nucleotides not matched to a gene: 9. This CDR3 region has 14 residues. Libraries were prepared by immunoSEQ multiplex PCR; TCRdb keeps only in-frame clonotypes and omits some of them. The table records 950,000 to 1,300,000 clones, approximately 76% of them present only once. This TCR derives from a young man in good health. Sequences were obtained from memory CD4+ T cells sorted from blood. This sample's subset: CD45RA-negative fraction. The rearrangement joins TRBV28 to TRBJ2-3; 7 positions agree with TRBD2. This CDR3 reads CATGGGVHTDTQYF. The CDR3 nucleotides read TGTGCCACTGGGGGAGGGGTTCACACAGATACGCAGTATTTT.